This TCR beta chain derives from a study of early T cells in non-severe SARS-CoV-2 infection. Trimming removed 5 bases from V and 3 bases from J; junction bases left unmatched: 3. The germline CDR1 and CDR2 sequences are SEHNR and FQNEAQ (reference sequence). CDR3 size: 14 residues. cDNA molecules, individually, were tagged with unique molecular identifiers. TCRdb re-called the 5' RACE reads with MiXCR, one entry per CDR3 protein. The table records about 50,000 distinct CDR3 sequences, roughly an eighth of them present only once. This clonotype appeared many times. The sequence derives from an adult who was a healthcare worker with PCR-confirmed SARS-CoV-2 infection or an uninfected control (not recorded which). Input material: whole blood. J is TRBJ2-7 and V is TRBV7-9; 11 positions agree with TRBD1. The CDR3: CASSPGTGGYEQYF. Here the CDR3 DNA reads TGTGCCAGCAGCCCCGGGACAGGGGGCTACGAGCAGTACTTC.